This entry lists 16 T cell receptor beta chains sequenced from one sample in a study of blood T cell repertoires in COVID-19. Produced via immunoSEQ multiplex PCR; TCRdb's table is partial and in-frame only. The table lists more than 300,000 clones, roughly 91% of them singletons. Sequencing input: PBMCs or T cells enriched from blood (not recorded which). The receptor source for this set is a woman between 18 and 30 years old who had recovered from COVID-19.

CDR3 bases: TGTGCCAGCAGCCAAGATGGCTTGTACACAGATACGCAGTATTTT. It is translated as CASSQDGLYTDTQYF. The J gene is TRBJ2-3, the V gene TRBV3-1 (or the pseudogene TRBV3-2); D uncertain. The germline CDR1 and CDR2 sequences are LGHDT and YNNKEL (reference sequence). The CDR3 spans 15 residues. V was clipped by 0 bases and J by 2 bases, with 9 bases between them.

This chain connects TRBV7-2 to TRBJ2-5; 8 nucleotides line up with TRBD1. With V trimmed by 1 base and J by 7 bases, 11 bases remained unmatched. CDR1 and CDR2 from the germline V gene are SGHTA and FQGNSA. This CDR3 spans 16 amino acids. CDR3 sequence (DNA): TGTGCCAGCAGCTTAGAGGACAGGGCTACGACGGGGACCCAGTACTTC. Protein sequence: CASSLEDRATTGTQYF.

V gene TRBV12-5 combines with J gene TRBJ2-1, with TRBD2 matching over 9 bases. Germline V lookup: CDR1 LGHNT, CDR2 FRNRAP. The CDR3 totals 19 residues. With V trimmed by 0 bases and J by 7 bases, 16 bases remained unmatched. The CDR3 region is CASGLVVFSGGPPGNEQFF. The CDR3 DNA reads TGTGCTAGTGGTTTGGTAGTATTCAGCGGGGGGCCCCCAGGGAATGAGCAGTTCTTC.

This chain connects TRBV11-2 to TRBJ2-7; 10 bases are a match to TRBD2. Germline-derived CDR1 and CDR2 are SGHAT and FQNNGV. This CDR3 has 15 residues. The trim removed 5 bases at V and 2 bases at J, leaving 6 bases unmatched. As DNA, the CDR3 is TGTGCCAGCAGCATGGGACTAGCGTGGACCTACGAGCAGTACTTC. The encoded protein is CASSMGLAWTYEQYF.

The V and J genes are TRBV18 and TRBJ1-1, with TRBD1 identical over 8 bases. The V segment lost 8 bases and the J segment 1 base; nucleotides outside the gene matches: 6. Germline V gene data show CDR1 as KGHSH and CDR2 as LQKENI. This CDR3 is built from 14 residues. This CDR3 reads CASSRTGQNTEAFF. The CDR3 DNA reads as TGTGCCAGCAGCCGGACAGGGCAGAACACTGAAGCTTTCTTT.

V gene TRBV27 combines with J gene TRBJ1-2; D possibly corresponds to TRBD1 (6 bases). The length of the CDR3 is 15 residues. CDR1 and CDR2 (germline): MNHEY, SMNVEV (reference sequence). V dropped 3 bases and J dropped 3 bases, with 14 bases sitting between them. CDR3 protein: CASSLGRGSYYGYTF. The CDR3 DNA reads as TGTGCCAGCAGTTTGGGCAGGGGCTCCTACTATGGCTACACCTTC.

Comments on this clone: This sample includes further DNA sequences coding for the same CDR3. The J gene is TRBJ2-7, the V gene TRBV10-3, with 7 bases aligning to TRBD1. The ends lost 6 bases at V and 3 bases at J; junction bases unmatched: 11. The CDR3 sequence is 15 residues long. Germline CDR1 reads ENHRY; CDR2 reads SYGVKD. The CDR3 region is CAISNPGTGVYEQYF. The DNA of the CDR3 is TGTGCCATCAGCAACCCCGGAACAGGGGTCTACGAGCAGTACTTC.

The V and J genes are TRBV7-9 and TRBJ2-1, with TRBD2 matching 7 bases. The V and J ends lost 4 bases and 8 bases, in that order; junction bases with no gene match: 11. Germline V lookup: CDR1 SEHNR, CDR2 FQNEAQ (reference sequence). The CDR3 is 15 residues long. CDR3 sequence (DNA): TGTGCCAGCAGCTCCGTCGGGACTAAGGATCATGAGCAGTTCTTC. It codes for CASSSVGTKDHEQFF.

About this clone: The same CDR3 arises from other DNA sequences in this sample as well. CDR3 residues: CASSGGQGYEQYF. CDR3 nucleotide sequence: TGTGCCAGCAGCGGGGGACAGGGCTACGAGCAGTACTTC. The V gene is TRBV5-4, the J gene TRBJ2-7, with 9 bases lining up with TRBD1. V lost 4 bases and J lost 3; bases outside the gene matches: 2. The CDR3 extends over 13 amino acids. Per germline, CDR1 SGHNT and CDR2 YYREEE (reference sequence).

This clone has more than one count but fewer than ten. The chain carries TRBV19 and TRBJ1-2, with D uncertain. CDR1 and CDR2 from the germline V gene are LNHDA and SQIVND (reference sequence). This CDR3 comprises 11 residues. V was shortened by 9 bases and J by 2 bases, with 7 bases between the two germline ends. The CDR3 loop reads CASQMNYGYTF. CDR3 bases: TGTGCCAGCCAGATGAACTATGGCTACACCTTC.

Only one count was recorded for this clone. This likely comes from a read error, as the CDR3 has no conserved phenylalanine or tryptophan at its end. Because the CDR3's place on the DNA is in doubt, the DNA is left out and the CDR3 is given as listed by TCRdb. The chain recombines TRBV6-5 with TRBJ1-2. The CDR3 length is 12 residues, termini included. Germline V gives CDR1 MNHEY, CDR2 SVGAGI. The CDR3 loop is CASTATVADWKV.

The chain combines TRBV28 with TRBJ1-2; D is possibly TRBD1 (6 bases). V shed 2 bases and J shed 0 bases, with 13 bases lying between them. The CDR3 contains 16 residues. Germline CDR1 is MDHEN and CDR2 is SYDVKM. The CDR3 DNA follows: TGTGCCAGCAGTTTAGGGGGGGGCGGTTCTAACTATGGCTACACCTTC. Translated, it gives CASSLGGGGSNYGYTF.

This clone was counted a few times. The chain carries TRBV10-3 and TRBJ1-2; 8 nucleotides line up with TRBD1. Per germline, CDR1 ENHRY and CDR2 SYGVKD. After removal of 0 bases from V and 4 bases from J, the junction contained 4 bases not matched to a gene. The CDR3 covers 15 residues. The CDR3 loop is CAISESDRAGYGYTF. In DNA form, the CDR3 reads TGTGCCATCAGTGAGTCGGACAGGGCAGGCTATGGCTACACCTTC.

The chain is built from TRBV19 and TRBJ2-1; TRBD1 matches at 7 bases. V was clipped by 7 bases and J by 6 bases; unmatched bases: 9. CDR3 length: 14 residues. The germline V gene encodes CDR1 LNHDA and CDR2 SQIVND (reference sequence). The CDR3 is CASMFLGTVNEQFF. The CDR3 DNA reads TGTGCCAGTATGTTTCTAGGGACAGTCAATGAGCAGTTCTTC. The full variable domain, in which reference TRBV19 and TRBJ2-1 provide the parts outside the CDR3, is DGGITQSPKYLFRKEGQNVTLSCEQNLNHDAMYWYRQDPGQGLRLIYYSQIVNDFQKGDIAEGYSVSREKKESFPLTVTSAQKNPTAFYLCASMFLGTVNEQFFGPGTRLTVL.

The chain is built from TRBV7-2 and TRBJ2-7; D unresolved. The V end was cut by 4 bases, the J end by 2 bases, with 9 bases between. Germline V gives CDR1 SGHTA, CDR2 FQGNSA. CDR3 length: 13 amino acids. The CDR3 loop is CASSSSPPYEQYF. CDR3 nucleotides: TGTGCCAGCAGCTCGTCCCCCCCCTACGAGCAGTACTTC.

This rearrangement joins TRBV11-2 to TRBJ2-3, with D perhaps matching TRBD2 (6 bases). Germline lookup yields CDR1 SGHAT and CDR2 FQNNGV. The CDR3 consists of 17 residues. Trimming cost V 1 base and J 2 bases, with 16 bases left between them. The CDR3 region is CASSLGPPGLTTDTQYF. The CDR3 nucleotides read TGTGCCAGCAGCTTAGGGCCCCCGGGACTTACCACAGATACGCAGTATTTT.